This T cell receptor (beta chain) appears in the sequencing data of a study of radiation and T cells in renal cell carcinoma. This clone was seen just once. Measured with immunoSEQ multiplex PCR; TCRdb has only the in-frame clones, and not every one. Here the sample spans just over 150,000 clones, approximately 86% being singletons. This CDR3 contains 17 residues. Germline-derived CDR1 and CDR2 are SGDLS and YYNGEE. V was pared by 3 bases and J by 2 bases, with 17 bases between. Described time point: blood 2 weeks post-SBRT. Treatment defined: 15 Gy SBRT to primary tumor, nephrectomy 4 weeks later. Sequencing used blood, obtained from a patient whose treatment included radiotherapy and nephrectomy. The chain carries TRBV9 and TRBJ2-2; no firm D call. The receptor was isolated from a woman between 45 and 65 years old with renal cell carcinoma. CDR3 region: CASSGNPRSRNTGELFF. For the CDR3, the DNA is TGTGCCAGCAGCGGTAACCCTAGGAGTCGTAACACCGGGGAGCTGTTTTTT.